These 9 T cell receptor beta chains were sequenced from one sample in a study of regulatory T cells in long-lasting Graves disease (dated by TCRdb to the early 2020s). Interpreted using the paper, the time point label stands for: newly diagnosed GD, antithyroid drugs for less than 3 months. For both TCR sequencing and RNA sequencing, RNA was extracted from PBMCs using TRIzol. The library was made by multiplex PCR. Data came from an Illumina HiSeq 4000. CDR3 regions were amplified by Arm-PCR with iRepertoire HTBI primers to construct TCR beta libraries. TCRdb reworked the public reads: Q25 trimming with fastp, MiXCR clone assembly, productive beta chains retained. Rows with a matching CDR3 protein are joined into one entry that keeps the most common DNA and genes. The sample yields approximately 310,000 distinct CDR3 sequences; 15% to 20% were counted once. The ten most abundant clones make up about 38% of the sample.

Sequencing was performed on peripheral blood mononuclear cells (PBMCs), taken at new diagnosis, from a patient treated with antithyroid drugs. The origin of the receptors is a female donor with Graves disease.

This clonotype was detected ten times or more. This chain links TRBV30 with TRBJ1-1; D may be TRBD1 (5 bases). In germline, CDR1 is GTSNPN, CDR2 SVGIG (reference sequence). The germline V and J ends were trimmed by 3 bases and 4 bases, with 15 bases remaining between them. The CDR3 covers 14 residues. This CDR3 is CAWRPGTLGTEAFF. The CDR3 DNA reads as TGTGCCTGGAGGCCCGGGACGTTGGGCACTGAAGCTTTCTTT.

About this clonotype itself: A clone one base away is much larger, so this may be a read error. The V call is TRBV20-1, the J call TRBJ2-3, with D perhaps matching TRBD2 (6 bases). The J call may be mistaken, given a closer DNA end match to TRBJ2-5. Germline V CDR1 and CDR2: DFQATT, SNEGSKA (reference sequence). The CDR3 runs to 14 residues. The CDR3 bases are TGCAGTGCTAGAGATATACTAGCTGGTAAGACCCAGTACTTC. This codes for CSARDILAGKTQYF.

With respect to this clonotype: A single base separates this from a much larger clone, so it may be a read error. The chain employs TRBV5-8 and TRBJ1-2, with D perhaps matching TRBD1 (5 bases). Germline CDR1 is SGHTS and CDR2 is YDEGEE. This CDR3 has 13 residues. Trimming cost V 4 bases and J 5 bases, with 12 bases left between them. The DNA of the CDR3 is TGTGCCAGCAGCCAAGTATCAGGGTATGGCTACACCTTC. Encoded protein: CASSQVSGYGYTF.

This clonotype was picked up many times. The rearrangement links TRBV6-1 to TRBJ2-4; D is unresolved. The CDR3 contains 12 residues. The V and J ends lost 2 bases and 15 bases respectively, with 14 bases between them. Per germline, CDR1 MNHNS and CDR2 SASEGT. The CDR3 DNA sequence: TGTGCCAGCAGTGAATGGGTAGGGTCATGGTACTTC. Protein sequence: CASSEWVGSWYF.

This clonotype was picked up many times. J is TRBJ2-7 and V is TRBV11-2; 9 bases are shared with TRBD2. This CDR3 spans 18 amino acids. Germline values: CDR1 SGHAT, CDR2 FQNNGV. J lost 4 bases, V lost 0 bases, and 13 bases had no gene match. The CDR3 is CASSLDRRLAGWEYEQYF. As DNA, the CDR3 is TGTGCCAGCAGCTTAGATCGGAGGCTAGCGGGATGGGAGTACGAGCAGTACTTC.

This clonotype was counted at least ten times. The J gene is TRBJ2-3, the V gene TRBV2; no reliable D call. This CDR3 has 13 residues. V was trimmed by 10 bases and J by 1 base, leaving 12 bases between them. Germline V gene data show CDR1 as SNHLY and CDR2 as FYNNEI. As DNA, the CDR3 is TGTGCCACTACTTCGCGAGGCACAGATACGCAGTATTTT. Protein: CATTSRGTDTQYF.

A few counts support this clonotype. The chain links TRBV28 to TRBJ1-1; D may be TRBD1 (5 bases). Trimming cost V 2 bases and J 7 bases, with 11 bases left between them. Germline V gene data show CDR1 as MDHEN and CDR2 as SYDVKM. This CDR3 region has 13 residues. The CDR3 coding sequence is TGTGCCAGCAGTTTACGGGGGACTCGTGAAGCTTTCTTT. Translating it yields CASSLRGTREAFF. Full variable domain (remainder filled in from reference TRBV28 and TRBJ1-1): DVKVTQSSRYLVKRTGEKVFLECVQDMDHENMFWYRQDPGLGLRLIYFSYDVKMKEKGDIPEGYSVSREKKERFSLILESASTNQTSMYLCASSLRGTREAFFGQGTRLTVV.

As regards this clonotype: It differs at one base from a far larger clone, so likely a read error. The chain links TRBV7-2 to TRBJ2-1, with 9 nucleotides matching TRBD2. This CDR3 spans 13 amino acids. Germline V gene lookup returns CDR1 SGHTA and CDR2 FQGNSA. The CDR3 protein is CASSLERTSERFF. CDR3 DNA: TGTGCCAGCAGCTTAGAACGGACTAGCGAGCGGTTCTTC.

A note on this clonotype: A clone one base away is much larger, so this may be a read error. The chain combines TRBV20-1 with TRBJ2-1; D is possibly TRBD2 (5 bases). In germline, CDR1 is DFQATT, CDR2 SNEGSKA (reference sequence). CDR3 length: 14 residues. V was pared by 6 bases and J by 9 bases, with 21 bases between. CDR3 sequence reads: CSAVALLVSREQFF. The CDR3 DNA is TGCAGTGCCGTGGCCTTACTAGTTTCCCGTGAGCAGTTCTTC.